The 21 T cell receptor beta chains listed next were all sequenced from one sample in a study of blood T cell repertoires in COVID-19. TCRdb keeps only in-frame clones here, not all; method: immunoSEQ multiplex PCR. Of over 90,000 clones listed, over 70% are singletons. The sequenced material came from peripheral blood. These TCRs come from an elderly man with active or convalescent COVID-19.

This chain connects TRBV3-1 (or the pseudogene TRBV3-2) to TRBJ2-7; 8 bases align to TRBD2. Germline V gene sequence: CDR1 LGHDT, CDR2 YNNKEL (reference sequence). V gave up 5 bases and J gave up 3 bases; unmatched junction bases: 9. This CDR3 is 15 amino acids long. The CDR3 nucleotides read TGTGCCAGCAGCAGAAGCGGGGGCCTCCGCTACGAGCAGTACTTC. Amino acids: CASSRSGGLRYEQYF.

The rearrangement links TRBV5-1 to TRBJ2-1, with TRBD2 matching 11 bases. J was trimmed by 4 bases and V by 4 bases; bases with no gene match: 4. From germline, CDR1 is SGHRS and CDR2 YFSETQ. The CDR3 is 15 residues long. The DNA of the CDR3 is TGCGCCAGCAGCAATAGCGGGGGGGCATACAATGAGCAGTTCTTC. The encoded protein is CASSNSGGAYNEQFF.

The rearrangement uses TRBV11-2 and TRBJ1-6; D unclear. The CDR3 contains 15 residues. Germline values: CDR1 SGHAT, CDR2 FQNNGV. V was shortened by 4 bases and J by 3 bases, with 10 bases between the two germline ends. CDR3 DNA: TGTGCCAGCAGCTCGCGGCGCAGCTATAATTCACCCCTCCACTTT. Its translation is CASSSRRSYNSPLHF. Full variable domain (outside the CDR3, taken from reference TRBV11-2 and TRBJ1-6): EAGVAQSPRYKIIEKRQSVAFWCNPISGHATLYWYQQILGQGPKLLIQFQNNGVVDDSQLPKDRFSAERLKGVDSTLKIQPAKLEDSAVYLCASSSRRSYNSPLHFGNGTRLTVT.

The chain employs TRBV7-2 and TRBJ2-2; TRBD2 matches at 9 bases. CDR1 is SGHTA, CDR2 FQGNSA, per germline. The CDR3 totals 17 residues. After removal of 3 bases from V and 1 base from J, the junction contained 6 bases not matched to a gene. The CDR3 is CASSFDQRGVNTGELFF. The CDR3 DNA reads TGTGCCAGCAGCTTTGACCAGCGGGGGGTGAACACCGGGGAGCTGTTTTTT.

The CDR3 coding sequence is TGTGCCAGCAGCCAAGAGGGGGGTAAGCCCCAGCATTTT. It specifies CASSQEGGKPQHF. The chain combines TRBV3-1 (or the pseudogene TRBV3-2) with TRBJ1-5, with D possibly being TRBD1 (5 bases). The CDR3 runs 13 residues. Trimming removed 0 bases from V and 8 bases from J, with 8 bases in between. Germline CDR1 LGHDT, CDR2 YNNKEL (reference sequence).

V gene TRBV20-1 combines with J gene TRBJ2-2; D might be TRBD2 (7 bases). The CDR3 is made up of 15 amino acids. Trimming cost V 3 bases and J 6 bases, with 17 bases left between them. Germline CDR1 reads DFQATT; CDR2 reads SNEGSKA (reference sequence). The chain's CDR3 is CSASSLGGGPGELFF. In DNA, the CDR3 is TGCAGTGCTAGTTCCCTTGGGGGGGGCCCCGGGGAGCTGTTTTTT.

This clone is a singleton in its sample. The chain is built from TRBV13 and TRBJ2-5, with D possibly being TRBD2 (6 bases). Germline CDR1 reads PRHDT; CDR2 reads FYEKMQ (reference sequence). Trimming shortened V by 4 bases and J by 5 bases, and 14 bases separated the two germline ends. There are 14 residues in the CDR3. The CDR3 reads CASSSRKGRETQYF. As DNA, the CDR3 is TGTGCCAGCAGCTCCCGGAAGGGGAGGGAGACCCAGTACTTC.

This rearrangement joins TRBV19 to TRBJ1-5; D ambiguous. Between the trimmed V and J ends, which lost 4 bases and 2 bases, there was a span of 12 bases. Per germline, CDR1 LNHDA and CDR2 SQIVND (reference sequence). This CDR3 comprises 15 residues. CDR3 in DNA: TGTGCCAGTAGTAGCGCCCCAATTGGCAATCAGCCCCAGCATTTT. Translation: CASSSAPIGNQPQHF.

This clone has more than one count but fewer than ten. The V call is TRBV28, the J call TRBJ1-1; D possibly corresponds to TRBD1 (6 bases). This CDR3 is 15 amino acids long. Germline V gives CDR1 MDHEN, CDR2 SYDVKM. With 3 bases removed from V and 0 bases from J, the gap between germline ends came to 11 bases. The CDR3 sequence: CASSFDQGLNTEAFF. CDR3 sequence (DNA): TGTGCCAGCAGTTTTGATCAGGGGTTGAACACTGAAGCTTTCTTT.

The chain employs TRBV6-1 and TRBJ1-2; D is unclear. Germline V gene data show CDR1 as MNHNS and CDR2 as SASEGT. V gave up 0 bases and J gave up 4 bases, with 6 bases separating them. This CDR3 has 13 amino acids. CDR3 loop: CASSEAQPYGYTF. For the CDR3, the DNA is TGTGCCAGCAGTGAAGCACAGCCCTATGGCTACACCTTC.

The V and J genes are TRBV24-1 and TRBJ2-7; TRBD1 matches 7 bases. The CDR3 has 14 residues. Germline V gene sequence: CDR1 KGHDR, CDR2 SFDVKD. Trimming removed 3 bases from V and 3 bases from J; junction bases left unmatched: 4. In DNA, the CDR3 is TGTGCCACCAGTGATCCGGGACAGAGCTACGAGCAGTACTTC. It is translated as CATSDPGQSYEQYF.

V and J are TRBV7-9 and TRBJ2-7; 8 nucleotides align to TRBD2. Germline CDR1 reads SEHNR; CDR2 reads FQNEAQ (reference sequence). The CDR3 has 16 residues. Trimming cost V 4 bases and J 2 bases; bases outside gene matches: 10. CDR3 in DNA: TGTGCCAGCAGCTCGTCGGGTAGCGGGGCCGCCTACGAGCAGTACTTC. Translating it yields CASSSSGSGAAYEQYF. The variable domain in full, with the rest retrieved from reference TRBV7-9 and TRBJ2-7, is DTGVSQNPRHKITKRGQNVTFRCDPISEHNRLYWYRQTLGQGPEFLTYFQNEAQLEKSRLLSDRFSAERPKGSFSTLEIQRTEQGDSAMYLCASSSSGSGAAYEQYFGPGTRLTVT.

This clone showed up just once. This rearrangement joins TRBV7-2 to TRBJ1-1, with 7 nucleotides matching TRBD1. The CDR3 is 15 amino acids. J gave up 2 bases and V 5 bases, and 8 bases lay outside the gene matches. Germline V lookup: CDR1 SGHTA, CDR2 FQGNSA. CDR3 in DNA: TGTGCCAGCAGCACTCCGGGACAGCTTAACACTGAAGCTTTCTTT. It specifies CASSTPGQLNTEAFF.

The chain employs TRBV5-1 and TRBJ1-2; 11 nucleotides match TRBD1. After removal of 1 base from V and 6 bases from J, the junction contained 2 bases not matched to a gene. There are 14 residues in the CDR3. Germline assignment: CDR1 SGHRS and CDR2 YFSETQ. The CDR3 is CASSLRGQGDGYTF. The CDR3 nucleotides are TGCGCCAGCAGCTTGAGGGGACAGGGGGATGGCTACACCTTC.

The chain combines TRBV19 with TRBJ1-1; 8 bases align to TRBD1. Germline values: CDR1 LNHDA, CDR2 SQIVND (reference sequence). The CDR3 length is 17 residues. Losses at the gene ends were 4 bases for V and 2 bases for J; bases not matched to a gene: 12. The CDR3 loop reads CASSRPRQGTPNTEAFF. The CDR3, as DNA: TGTGCCAGTAGTAGGCCGAGACAGGGGACTCCTAACACTGAAGCTTTCTTT.

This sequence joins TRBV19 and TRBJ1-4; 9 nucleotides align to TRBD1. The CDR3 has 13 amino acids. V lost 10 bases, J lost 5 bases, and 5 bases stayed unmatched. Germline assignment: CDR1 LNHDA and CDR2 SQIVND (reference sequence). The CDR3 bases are TGTGCCATTCGGGACAGGGCAAATGAAAAACTGTTTTTT. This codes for CAIRDRANEKLFF.

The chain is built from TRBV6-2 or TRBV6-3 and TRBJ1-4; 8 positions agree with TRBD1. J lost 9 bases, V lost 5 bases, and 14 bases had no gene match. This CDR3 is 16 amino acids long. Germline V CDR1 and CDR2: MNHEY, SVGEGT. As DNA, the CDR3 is TGTGCCAGCAGTCCCCCCGGGGACAGGTCGGTGAAAAAACTGTTTTTT. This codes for CASSPPGDRSVKKLFF.

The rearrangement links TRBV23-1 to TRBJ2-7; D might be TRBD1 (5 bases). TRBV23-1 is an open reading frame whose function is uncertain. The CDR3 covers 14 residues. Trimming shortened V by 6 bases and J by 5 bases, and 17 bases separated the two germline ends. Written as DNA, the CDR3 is TGCGCCAGCAGCGGCGCAGGGTTACTCCACGAGCAGTACTTC. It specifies CASSGAGLLHEQYF.

The chain's CDR3 is CASSLGSGSYEQYF. The CDR3 nucleotides read TGTGCCAGCAGCCTGGGTTCAGGGTCCTACGAGCAGTACTTC. J is TRBJ2-7 and V is TRBV5-5, with D perhaps matching TRBD1 (5 bases). CDR1 is SGHKS and CDR2 is YYEKEE in the germline V gene (reference sequence). Trimming took 4 bases from V and 1 from J, leaving 12 bases between them. This CDR3 is built from 14 residues.

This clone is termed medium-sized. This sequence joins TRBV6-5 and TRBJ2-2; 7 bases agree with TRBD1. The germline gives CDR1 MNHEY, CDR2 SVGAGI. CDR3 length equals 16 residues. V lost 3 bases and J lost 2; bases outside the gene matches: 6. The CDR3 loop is CASSYFGQANTGELFF. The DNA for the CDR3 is TGTGCCAGCAGTTATTTCGGACAGGCCAACACCGGGGAGCTGTTTTTT.

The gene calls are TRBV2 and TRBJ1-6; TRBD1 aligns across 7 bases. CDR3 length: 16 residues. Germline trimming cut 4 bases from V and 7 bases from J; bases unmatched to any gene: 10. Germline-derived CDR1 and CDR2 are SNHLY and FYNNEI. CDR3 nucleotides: TGTGCCAGCAGTGCCCTCGAGGGGGCGTTGAATTCACCCCTCCACTTT. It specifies CASSALEGALNSPLHF.